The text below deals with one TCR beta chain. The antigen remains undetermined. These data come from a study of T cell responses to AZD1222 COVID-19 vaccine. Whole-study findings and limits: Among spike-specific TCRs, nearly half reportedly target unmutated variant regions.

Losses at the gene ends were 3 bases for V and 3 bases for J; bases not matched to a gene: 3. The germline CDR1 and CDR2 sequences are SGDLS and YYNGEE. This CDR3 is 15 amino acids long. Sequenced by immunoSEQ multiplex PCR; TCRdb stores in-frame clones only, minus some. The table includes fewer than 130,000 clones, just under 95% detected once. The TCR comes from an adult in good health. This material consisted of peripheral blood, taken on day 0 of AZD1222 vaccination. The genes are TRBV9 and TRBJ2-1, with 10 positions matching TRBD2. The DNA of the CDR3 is TGTGCCAGCAGCGCCAGGACTAGCGGCTACAATGAGCAGTTCTTC. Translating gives CASSARTSGYNEQFF.